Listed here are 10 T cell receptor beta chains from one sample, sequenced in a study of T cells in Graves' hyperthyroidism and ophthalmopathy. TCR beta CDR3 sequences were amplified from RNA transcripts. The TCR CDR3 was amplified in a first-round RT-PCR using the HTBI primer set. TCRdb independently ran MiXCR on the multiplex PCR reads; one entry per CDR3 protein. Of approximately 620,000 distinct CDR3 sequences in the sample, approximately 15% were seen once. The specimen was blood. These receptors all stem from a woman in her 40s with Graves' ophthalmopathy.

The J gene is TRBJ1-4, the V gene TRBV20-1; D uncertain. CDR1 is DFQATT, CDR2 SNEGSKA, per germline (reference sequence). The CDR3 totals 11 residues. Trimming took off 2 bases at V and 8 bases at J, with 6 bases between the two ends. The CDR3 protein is CSARSGEKLFF. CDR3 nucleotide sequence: TGCAGTGCTAGATCGGGCGAAAAACTGTTTTTT.

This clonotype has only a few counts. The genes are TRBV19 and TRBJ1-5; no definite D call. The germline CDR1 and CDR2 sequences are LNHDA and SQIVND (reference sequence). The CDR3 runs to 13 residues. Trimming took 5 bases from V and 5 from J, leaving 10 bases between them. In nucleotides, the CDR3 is TGTGCCAGTAGTTGGCGGGTCGATCAGCCCCAGCATTTT. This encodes CASSWRVDQPQHF.

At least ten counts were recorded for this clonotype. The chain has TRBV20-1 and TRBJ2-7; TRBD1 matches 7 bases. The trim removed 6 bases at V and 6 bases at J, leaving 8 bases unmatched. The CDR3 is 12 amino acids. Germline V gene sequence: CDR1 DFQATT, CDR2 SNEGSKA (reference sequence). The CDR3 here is CSAIDRVGEQYF. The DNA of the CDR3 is TGCAGTGCCATCGACAGGGTGGGCGAGCAGTACTTC.

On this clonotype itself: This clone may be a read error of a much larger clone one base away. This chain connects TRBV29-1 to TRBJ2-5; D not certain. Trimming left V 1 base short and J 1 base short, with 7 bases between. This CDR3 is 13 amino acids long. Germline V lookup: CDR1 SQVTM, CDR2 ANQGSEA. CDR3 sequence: CSVEGLSQETQYF. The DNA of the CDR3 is TGCAGCGTTGAAGGGCTGTCCCAAGAGACCCAGTACTTC.

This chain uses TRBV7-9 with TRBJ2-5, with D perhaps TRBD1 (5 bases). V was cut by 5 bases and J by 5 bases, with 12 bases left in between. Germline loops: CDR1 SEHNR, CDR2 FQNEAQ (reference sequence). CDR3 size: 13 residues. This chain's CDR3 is CASSQRTIETQYF. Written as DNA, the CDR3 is TGTGCCAGCAGCCAGAGGACAATTGAGACCCAGTACTTC.

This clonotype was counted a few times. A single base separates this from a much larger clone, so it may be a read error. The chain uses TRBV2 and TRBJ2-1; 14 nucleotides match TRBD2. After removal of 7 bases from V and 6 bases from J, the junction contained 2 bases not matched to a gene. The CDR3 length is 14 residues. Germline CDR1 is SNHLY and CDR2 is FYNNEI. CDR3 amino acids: CASNGLAGGNEQFF. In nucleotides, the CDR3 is TGTGCCAGCAACGGACTAGCGGGAGGCAATGAGCAGTTCTTC.

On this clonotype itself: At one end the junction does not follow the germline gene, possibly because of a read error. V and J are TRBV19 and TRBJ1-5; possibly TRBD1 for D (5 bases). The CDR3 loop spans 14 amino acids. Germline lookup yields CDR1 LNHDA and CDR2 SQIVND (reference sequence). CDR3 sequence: CASTIGTAYHPQHF. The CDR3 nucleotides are TGTGCCAGTACTATAGGGACCGCGTATCACCCCCAGCATTTT.

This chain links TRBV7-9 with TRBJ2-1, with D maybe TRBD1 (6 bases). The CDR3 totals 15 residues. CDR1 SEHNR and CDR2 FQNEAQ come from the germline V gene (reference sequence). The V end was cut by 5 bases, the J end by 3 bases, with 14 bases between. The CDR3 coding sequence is TGTGCCAGCAGCCCCCGACAGGCCTACTACAATGAGCAGTTCTTC. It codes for CASSPRQAYYNEQFF.

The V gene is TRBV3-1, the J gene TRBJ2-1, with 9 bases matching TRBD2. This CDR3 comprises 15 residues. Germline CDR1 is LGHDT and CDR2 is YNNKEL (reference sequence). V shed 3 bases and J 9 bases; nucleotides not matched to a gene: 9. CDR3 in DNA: TGTGCCAGCAGCCAGCGGGGGGGCCTGGTCTTTGAGCAGTTCTTC. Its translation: CASSQRGGLVFEQFF.

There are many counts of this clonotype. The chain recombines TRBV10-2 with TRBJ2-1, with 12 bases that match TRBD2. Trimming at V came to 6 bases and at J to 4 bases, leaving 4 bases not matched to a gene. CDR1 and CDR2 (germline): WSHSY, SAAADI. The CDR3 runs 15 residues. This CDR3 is CASSGLAGQYNEQFF. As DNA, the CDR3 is TGCGCCAGCAGCGGACTAGCGGGACAATACAATGAGCAGTTCTTC.